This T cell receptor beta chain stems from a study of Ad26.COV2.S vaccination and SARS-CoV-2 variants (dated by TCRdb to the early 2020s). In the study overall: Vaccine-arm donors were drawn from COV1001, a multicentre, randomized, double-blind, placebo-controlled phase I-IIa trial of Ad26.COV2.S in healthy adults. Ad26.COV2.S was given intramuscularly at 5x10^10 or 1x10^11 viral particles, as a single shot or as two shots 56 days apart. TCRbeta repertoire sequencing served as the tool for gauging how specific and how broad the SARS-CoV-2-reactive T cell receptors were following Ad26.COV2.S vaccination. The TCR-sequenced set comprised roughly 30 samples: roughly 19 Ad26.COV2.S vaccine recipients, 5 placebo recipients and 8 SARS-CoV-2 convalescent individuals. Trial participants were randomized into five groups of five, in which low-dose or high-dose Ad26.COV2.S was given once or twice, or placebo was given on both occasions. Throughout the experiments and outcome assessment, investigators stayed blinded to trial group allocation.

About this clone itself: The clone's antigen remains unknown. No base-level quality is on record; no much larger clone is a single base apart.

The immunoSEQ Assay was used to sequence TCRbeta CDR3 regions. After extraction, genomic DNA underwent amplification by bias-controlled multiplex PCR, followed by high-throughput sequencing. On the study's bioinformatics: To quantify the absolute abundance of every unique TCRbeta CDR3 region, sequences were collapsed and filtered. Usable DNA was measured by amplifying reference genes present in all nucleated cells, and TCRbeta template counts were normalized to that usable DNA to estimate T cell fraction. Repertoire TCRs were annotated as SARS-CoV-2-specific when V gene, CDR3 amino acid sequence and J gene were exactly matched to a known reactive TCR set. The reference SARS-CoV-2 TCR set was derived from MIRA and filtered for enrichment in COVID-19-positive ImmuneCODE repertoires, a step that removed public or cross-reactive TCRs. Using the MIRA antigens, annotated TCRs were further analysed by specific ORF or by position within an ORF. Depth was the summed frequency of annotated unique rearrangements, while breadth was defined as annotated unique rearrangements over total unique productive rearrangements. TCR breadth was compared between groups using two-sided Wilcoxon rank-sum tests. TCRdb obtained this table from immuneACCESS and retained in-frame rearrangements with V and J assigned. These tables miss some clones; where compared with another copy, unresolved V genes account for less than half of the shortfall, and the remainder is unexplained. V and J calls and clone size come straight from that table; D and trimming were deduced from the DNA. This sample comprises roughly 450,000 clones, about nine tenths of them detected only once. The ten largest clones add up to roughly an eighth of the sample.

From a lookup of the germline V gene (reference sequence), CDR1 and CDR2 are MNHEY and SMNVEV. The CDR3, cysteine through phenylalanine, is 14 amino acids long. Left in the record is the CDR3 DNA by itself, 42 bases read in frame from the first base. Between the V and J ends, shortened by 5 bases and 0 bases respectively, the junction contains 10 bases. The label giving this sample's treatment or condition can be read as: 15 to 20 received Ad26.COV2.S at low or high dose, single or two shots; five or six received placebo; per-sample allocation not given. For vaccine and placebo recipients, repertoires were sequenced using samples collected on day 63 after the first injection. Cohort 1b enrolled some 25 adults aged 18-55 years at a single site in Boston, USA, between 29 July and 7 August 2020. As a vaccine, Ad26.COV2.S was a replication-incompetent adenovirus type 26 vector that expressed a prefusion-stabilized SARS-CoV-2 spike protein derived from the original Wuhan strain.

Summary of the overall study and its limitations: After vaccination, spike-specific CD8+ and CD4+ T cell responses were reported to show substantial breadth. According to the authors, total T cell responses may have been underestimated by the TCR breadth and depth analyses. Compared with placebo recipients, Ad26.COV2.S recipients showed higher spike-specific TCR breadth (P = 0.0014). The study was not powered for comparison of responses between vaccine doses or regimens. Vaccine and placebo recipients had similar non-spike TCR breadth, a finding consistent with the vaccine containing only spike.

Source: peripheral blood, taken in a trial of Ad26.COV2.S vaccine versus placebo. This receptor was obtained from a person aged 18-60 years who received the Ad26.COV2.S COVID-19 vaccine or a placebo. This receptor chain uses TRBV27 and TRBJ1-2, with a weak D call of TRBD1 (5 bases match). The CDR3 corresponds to CASSSRQSNYGYTF. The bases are TGTGCCAGCAGTAGTCGACAGTCTAACTATGGCTACACCTTC.